Each of the 30 T cell receptor beta chains below was sequenced from the same sample in a study of CD8+ T cells in alopecia areata. As the sequencing template, cDNA was produced by extracting RNA and reverse transcribing it. Generated by immunoSEQ multiplex PCR, the TCRdb table keeps only in-frame clones and is missing some. The sample carries some 120,000 clones, approximately 47% recorded once. Specimen: NKG2D-low CD8+ T cells sorted from blood. These TCRs come from a human donor with alopecia areata.

This clone was counted a few times. The rearrangement joins TRBV6-1 to TRBJ2-1, with D possibly being TRBD2 (6 bases). The V end was cut by 3 bases, the J end by 2 bases, with 14 bases between. The CDR3 is made up of 16 amino acids. Per the germline V gene, CDR1 is MNHNS and CDR2 is SASEGT. DNA of the CDR3: TGTGCCAGCAGTGAGGAGGGCGGGGCCACCTACAATGAGCAGTTCTTC. Protein product: CASSEEGGATYNEQFF.

The chain has TRBV29-1 and TRBJ1-2; TRBD1 aligns across 7 bases. V trimming: 3 bases; J trimming: 0 bases; junction bases outside the gene matches: 4. Germline-derived CDR1 and CDR2 are SQVTM and ANQGSEA. This CDR3 region has 14 residues. The CDR3, as DNA: TGCAGCGTTGAGGGACAGCCACCTAACTATGGCTACACCTTC. Translating it yields CSVEGQPPNYGYTF. Supplemented by reference TRBV29-1 and TRBJ1-2, the full variable domain reads SAVISQKPSRDICQRGTSLTIQCQVDSQVTMMFWYRQQPGQSLTLIATANQGSEATYESGFVIDKFPISRPNLTFSTLTVSNMSPEDSSIYLCSVEGQPPNYGYTFGSGTRLTVV.

This clone was seen a handful of times. The same CDR3 is also encoded by other DNA sequences in this sample. The chain recombines TRBV29-1 with TRBJ2-7; unclear D gene. This CDR3 spans 12 amino acids. V was pared by 3 bases and J by 2 bases, with 8 bases between. Germline-derived CDR1 and CDR2 are SQVTM and ANQGSEA. CDR3 coding DNA: TGCAGCGTTGAGGTAGGCCCCTACGAGCAGTACTTC. Encoded protein: CSVEVGPYEQYF.

The chain uses TRBV4-1 and TRBJ2-7; the match to TRBD1 covers 8 bases. The V segment lost 4 bases and the J segment 2 bases; nucleotides outside the gene matches: 4. This CDR3 contains 14 residues. Germline V lookup: CDR1 MGHRA, CDR2 YSYEKL. CDR3 amino acids: CASSPGQAAYEQYF. CDR3 DNA: TGCGCCAGCAGCCCGGGACAGGCCGCCTACGAGCAGTACTTC.

The chain uses TRBV29-1 and TRBJ2-1; 10 nucleotides match TRBD1. V shed 6 bases and J 5 bases; nucleotides not matched to a gene: 7. The germline V gene encodes CDR1 SQVTM and CDR2 ANQGSEA. The CDR3 loop spans 14 amino acids. The CDR3 nucleotides are TGCAGCGTGGAGGGACAGGGGTTTGACAATGAGCAGTTCTTC. It yields the protein CSVEGQGFDNEQFF.

This clone was picked up a small number of times. The chain carries TRBV27 and TRBJ2-7, with TRBD2 identical over 11 bases. Germline loops: CDR1 MNHEY, CDR2 SMNVEV (reference sequence). The CDR3 totals 15 residues. V dropped 5 bases and J dropped 7; count of bases not matched to a gene: 10. The CDR3 spells CASSPDMTSGVEQYF. Here the CDR3 DNA reads TGTGCCAGCAGTCCCGACATGACTAGCGGGGTGGAGCAGTACTTC.

This rearrangement joins TRBV30 to TRBJ2-1; 10 nucleotides agree with TRBD2. The CDR3 contains 14 residues. The germline V gene encodes CDR1 GTSNPN and CDR2 SVGIG (reference sequence). V shed 3 bases and J 10 bases; nucleotides not matched to a gene: 9. The CDR3, as DNA: TGTGCCTGGAGCCTAGGGACTAGCGAAGAGGAGCAGTTCTTC. It translates to CAWSLGTSEEEQFF.

This clone was counted once. The chain couples TRBV6-6 to TRBJ1-2; D gene unclear. The CDR3 totals 15 residues. V lost 5 bases and J lost 4, with 17 bases in between. Germline values: CDR1 MNHNY, CDR2 SVGAGI (reference sequence). In DNA form, the CDR3 reads TGTGCCAGCAGTCTAACCCAGATATTTCCCTATGGCTACACCTTC. This gives the protein CASSLTQIFPYGYTF.

This clone has more than one count but fewer than ten. This sequence joins TRBV29-1 and TRBJ2-2; D possibly matches TRBD1 or TRBD2 (5 bases each). V lost 5 bases to trimming and J lost 2 bases, with 9 bases between them. Germline loops: CDR1 SQVTM, CDR2 ANQGSEA. The CDR3 has 13 amino acids. CDR3 DNA sequence: TGCAGCGTTTTGGGGGTCAACACCGGGGAGCTGTTTTTT. Its translation: CSVLGVNTGELFF.

Here the CDR3 reads CSVVASPYEQYF. The CDR3 DNA sequence: TGCAGCGTTGTTGCCAGTCCCTACGAGCAGTACTTC. This chain links TRBV29-1 with TRBJ2-7; D not certain. Germline V gene lookup returns CDR1 SQVTM and CDR2 ANQGSEA. The ends were cut back, 4 bases at V and 2 bases at J, with 9 bases in the middle. The CDR3 is made up of 12 amino acids.

This chain joins TRBV29-1 and TRBJ2-5; 7 bases are shared with TRBD2. The last part of the DNA fits TRBJ2-7 better; the J call may be wrong. CDR1 SQVTM and CDR2 ANQGSEA come from the germline V gene. The CDR3 loop spans 12 amino acids. The CDR3 protein is CSVEAGRGEQYF. Written as DNA, the CDR3 is TGCAGCGTTGAGGCAGGGAGGGGCGAGCAGTACTTC.

This clone was observed a handful of times. The chain carries TRBV14 and TRBJ2-3; possible D gene TRBD2, 5 bases. The germline V gene encodes CDR1 SGHDN and CDR2 FVKESK. The CDR3 covers 15 residues. Trimming cost V 3 bases and J 0 bases, with 10 bases left between them. Written as DNA, the CDR3 is TGTGCCAGCAGCCACCCACTAGTTAGCACAGATACGCAGTATTTT. It encodes CASSHPLVSTDTQYF.

The chain carries TRBV20-1 and TRBJ2-3; D gene uncertain. The ends were cut back, 5 bases at V and 6 bases at J, with 9 bases in the middle. Germline V gives CDR1 DFQATT, CDR2 SNEGSKA (reference sequence). The CDR3 contains 11 residues. DNA for the CDR3: TGCAGTGCTCCCTTAATGGATACGCAGTATTTT. Its translation: CSAPLMDTQYF.

The chain employs TRBV27 and TRBJ2-1, with TRBD1 matching 9 bases. J was trimmed by 8 bases and V by 5 bases; bases with no gene match: 7. CDR1 MNHEY and CDR2 SMNVEV come from the germline V gene (reference sequence). The CDR3 has 14 amino acids. CDR3 amino acids: CASSLTGGTDEQFF. The CDR3 region has the DNA TGTGCCAGCAGTCTGACAGGGGGGACCGATGAGCAGTTCTTC.

This clone was observed a handful of times. V and J are TRBV29-1 and TRBJ2-3, with 7 nucleotides matching TRBD1. The germline V gene encodes CDR1 SQVTM and CDR2 ANQGSEA. V trimming: 6 bases; J trimming: 2 bases; junction bases outside the gene matches: 11. The CDR3 extends over 15 amino acids. The chain's CDR3 is CSVIFRQGSTDTQYF. CDR3 sequence (DNA): TGCAGCGTCATCTTCAGACAGGGATCCACAGATACGCAGTATTTT.

The gene calls are TRBV10-3 and TRBJ1-5; D is undetermined. The V end was cut by 5 bases, the J end by 8 bases, with 10 bases between. Per the germline V gene, CDR1 is ENHRY and CDR2 is SYGVKD. This CDR3 comprises 12 residues. CDR3 region: CAISKGEEPQHF. CDR3 nucleotide sequence: TGTGCCATCAGTAAGGGAGAGGAGCCCCAGCATTTT.

This chain joins TRBV7-9 and TRBJ2-3; 12 nucleotides line up with TRBD2. This CDR3 spans 16 amino acids. Looked up from germline, CDR1 is SEHNR and CDR2 is FQNEAQ (reference sequence). Trimming removed 5 bases from V and 6 bases from J; junction bases left unmatched: 9. This CDR3 reads CASSLQTSGGGDTQYF. The CDR3 DNA follows: TGTGCCAGCAGCCTCCAGACTAGCGGGGGAGGTGATACGCAGTATTTT.

The chain employs TRBV29-1 and TRBJ2-3; D unclear. CDR3 length: 13 residues. Trimming removed 7 bases at V and 2 bases at J, with 13 bases between. Germline-derived CDR1 and CDR2 are SQVTM and ANQGSEA. CDR3 sequence reads: CSGADGYTDTQYF. Written as DNA, the CDR3 is TGCAGCGGTGCGGACGGCTACACAGATACGCAGTATTTT.

This chain uses TRBV6-5 with TRBJ2-1; 9 bases fit TRBD2. Per germline, CDR1 MNHEY and CDR2 SVGAGI. CDR3 length: 14 amino acids. Trimming removed 10 bases from V and 9 bases from J; junction bases left unmatched: 13. The CDR3 sequence: CATQEGTSRGEQFF. The CDR3 DNA follows: TGTGCCACCCAGGAGGGGACTAGCCGCGGTGAGCAGTTCTTC.

This clone was found a few times. V and J are TRBV7-9 and TRBJ2-7, with D perhaps matching TRBD1 (5 bases). From germline, CDR1 is SEHNR and CDR2 FQNEAQ (reference sequence). The CDR3 is 12 residues long. The germline V and J ends were trimmed by 6 bases and 5 bases, with 11 bases remaining between them. CDR3 DNA sequence: TGTGCCAGCAGGGCCAGGGAACACGAGCAGTACTTC. This sequence encodes CASRAREHEQYF.

This clone occurred a few times. The gene calls are TRBV29-1 and TRBJ2-5; D unclear. CDR1 is SQVTM, CDR2 ANQGSEA, per germline. This CDR3 has 13 amino acids. The V end lost 4 bases, the J end lost 2 bases, and 11 bases lay between the germline ends. CDR3: CSVGVGPQETQYF. The CDR3 DNA reads TGCAGCGTTGGGGTAGGCCCGCAAGAGACCCAGTACTTC.

V gene TRBV6-6 combines with J gene TRBJ2-4; D possibly corresponds to TRBD2 (6 bases). Trimming left V 6 bases short and J 0 bases short, with 12 bases between. Germline V gives CDR1 MNHNY, CDR2 SVGAGI (reference sequence). The CDR3 consists of 15 residues. CDR3 protein: CASSLRGVAKNIQYF. The CDR3 DNA follows: TGTGCCAGCAGCCTGCGGGGCGTAGCCAAAAACATTCAGTACTTC.

The rearrangement uses TRBV6-6 and TRBJ1-4; D is possibly TRBD1 (5 bases). The CDR3 covers 13 residues. Germline assignment: CDR1 MNHNY and CDR2 SVGAGI (reference sequence). V lost 11 bases and J 8 bases, leaving 18 bases between the germline ends. CDR3 DNA sequence: TGTGCCTCCGGGGCGGTCGACCGGGAAAAACTGTTTTTT. Translation gives CASGAVDREKLFF.

There are a few counts of this clone. This rearrangement joins TRBV7-2 to TRBJ1-4; D may be TRBD1 (6 bases). Germline V gene lookup returns CDR1 SGHTA and CDR2 FQGNSA. V was pared by 0 bases and J by 7 bases, with 12 bases between. The CDR3 sequence is 15 residues long. This CDR3 reads CASSLAEGGVEKLFF. CDR3 bases: TGTGCCAGCAGCTTAGCCGAGGGGGGTGTTGAAAAACTGTTTTTT.

This chain links TRBV4-1 with TRBJ1-1; D is unclear. There are 11 residues in the CDR3. Germline V gene sequence: CDR1 MGHRA, CDR2 YSYEKL. V was shortened by 6 bases and J by 0 bases, with 2 bases between the two germline ends. CDR3 in amino acids: CASRLNTEAFF. The CDR3 region has the DNA TGCGCCAGCAGACTGAACACTGAAGCTTTCTTT.

This chain uses TRBV2 with TRBJ2-1; the match to TRBD2 covers 7 bases. The CDR3 is 15 amino acids. After removal of 7 bases from V and 0 bases from J, the junction contained 6 bases not matched to a gene. CDR1 is SNHLY and CDR2 is FYNNEI in the germline V gene. CDR3 sequence (DNA): TGTGCCAGCACAGAAGCGGGGAGCTCCTACAATGAGCAGTTCTTC. This translates into CASTEAGSSYNEQFF.

The genes are TRBV7-6 and TRBJ2-5; D is perhaps TRBD1 (6 bases). This CDR3 is 13 amino acids long. The ends were cut back, 2 bases at V and 8 bases at J, with 12 bases in the middle. Germline V gene sequence: CDR1 SGHVS, CDR2 FNYEAQ. CDR3 DNA: TGTGCCAGCAGCTTAACACAGGGCCATACCCAGTACTTC. Translated, it gives CASSLTQGHTQYF. The variable domain in full, completed from reference TRBV7-6 and TRBJ2-5, reads GAGVSQSPRYKVTKRGQDVALRCDPISGHVSLYWYRQALGQGPEFLTYFNYEAQQDKSGLPNDRFSAERPEGSISTLTIQRTEQRDSAMYRCASSLTQGHTQYFGPGTRLLVL.

This clone was picked up a small number of times. J is TRBJ2-1 and V is TRBV4-1, with 11 bases matching TRBD2. Germline V gene sequence: CDR1 MGHRA, CDR2 YSYEKL. The junction had 3 bases not matched to a gene; V was cut back by 4 bases and J by 4 bases. The CDR3 runs 15 residues. The CDR3 is CASSPTSGGYNEQFF. CDR3 coding DNA: TGCGCCAGCAGCCCTACTAGCGGGGGTTACAATGAGCAGTTCTTC.

This clone was detected only a few times. The J gene is TRBJ2-6, the V gene TRBV12-5; no clear D. This CDR3 is 13 amino acids long. V lost 5 bases and J lost 1, with 3 bases in between. The germline V gene has CDR1 LGHNT and CDR2 FRNRAP. As DNA, the CDR3 is TGTGCTAGTGGTACATCTGGGGCCAACGTCCTGACTTTC. The encoded protein is CASGTSGANVLTF.

The CDR3 loop reads CASSEQDEGNQPQHF. CDR3 nucleotides: TGTGCCAGCAGTGAACAGGATGAGGGCAATCAGCCCCAGCATTTT. The chain carries TRBV6-1 and TRBJ1-5; D gene unclear. This CDR3 spans 15 amino acids. Germline V gene data show CDR1 as MNHNS and CDR2 as SASEGT. V gave up 2 bases and J gave up 2 bases, with 10 bases separating them.